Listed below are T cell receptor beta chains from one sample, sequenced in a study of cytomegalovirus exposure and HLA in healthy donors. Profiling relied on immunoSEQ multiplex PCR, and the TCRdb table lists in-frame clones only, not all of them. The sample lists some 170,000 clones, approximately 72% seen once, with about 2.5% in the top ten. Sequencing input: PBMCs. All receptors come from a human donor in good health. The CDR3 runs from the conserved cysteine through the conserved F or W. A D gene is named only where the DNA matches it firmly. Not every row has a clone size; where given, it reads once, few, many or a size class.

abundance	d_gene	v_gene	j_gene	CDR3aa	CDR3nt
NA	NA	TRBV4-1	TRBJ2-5	CASSLGSPGTQYF	TGCGCCAGCAGCCTCGGGTCTCCGGGGACCCAGTACTTC
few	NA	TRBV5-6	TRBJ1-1	CASSLEWSFDTEAFF	TGTGCCAGCAGCTTGGAGTGGAGCTTTGACACTGAAGCTTTCTTT
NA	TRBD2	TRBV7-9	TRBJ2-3	CASSSPTIGTSGILDTQYF	TGTGCCAGCAGCTCTCCCACCATTGGGACTAGCGGGATTTTAGATACGCAGTATTTT
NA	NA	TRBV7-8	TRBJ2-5	CASSLASRAETQYF	TGTGCCAGCAGCTTAGCGAGCAGGGCCGAGACCCAGTACTTC
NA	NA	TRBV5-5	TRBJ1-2	CASSSAGQTNYGYTF	TGTGCCAGCAGCTCTGCCGGACAGACTAACTATGGCTACACCTTC
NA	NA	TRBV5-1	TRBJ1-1	CASAGEGWKVFF	TGCGCCAGCGCGGGGGAAGGGTGGAAGGTTTTCTTT
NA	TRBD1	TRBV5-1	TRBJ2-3	CASSKNTGGGTDTQYF	TGCGCCAGCAGCAAAAACACAGGGGGCGGGACAGATACGCAGTATTTT
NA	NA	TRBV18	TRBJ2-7	CASSPTLGEQYF	TGTGCCAGCTCGCCGACTCTTGGCGAGCAGTACTTC
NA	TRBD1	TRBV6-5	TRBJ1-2	CATGGRAAGYTF	TGTGCCACAGGGGGCAGGGCGGCAGGCTACACCTTC
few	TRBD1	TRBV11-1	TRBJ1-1	CASSRHRGKDTEAFF	TGTGCCAGCAGCCGTCACAGGGGTAAGGACACTGAAGCTTTCTTT
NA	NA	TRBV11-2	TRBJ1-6	CASSLAQSGSPLHF	TGTGCCAGCAGCTTAGCCCAGTCAGGTTCACCCCTCCACTTT
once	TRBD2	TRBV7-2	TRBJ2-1	CASSLERGGWFF	TGTGCCAGCAGCTTAGAGCGGGGGGGGTGGTTCTTC
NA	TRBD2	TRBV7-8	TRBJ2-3	CASSPPGTSGGALDTQYF	TGTGCCAGCAGCCCTCCCGGGACTAGCGGGGGGGCCTTAGATACGCAGTATTTT